This T cell receptor beta chain was identified during a study of T cells in narcolepsy. Study-wide context: Patients with NT1 or NT2 and healthy control donors were enrolled.

V dropped 3 bases and J dropped 1 base, with 13 bases sitting between them. Germline CDR1 reads ENHRY; CDR2 reads SYGVKD. The CDR3 is 16 amino acids. Assay used: immunoSEQ multiplex PCR; TCRdb lists only in-frame clones, some missing. The sample includes some 32,000 clones, around 80% of them seen just once. Overall study results and limits: In some patient and control memory CD4+ samples, autoreactive clones were absent. HCRT-specific and TRIB2-specific autoreactive clonotypes appeared among same-patient CSF and blood CD4+ clonotypes.

This clone came up a few times. Its antigen is not identified. The J gene is TRBJ1-3, the V gene TRBV10-3, with TRBD1 as a possible D gene (5 bases). Sequencing was performed on CD45RA- memory CD4+ T cells from PBMCs. This receptor was obtained from a human donor with narcolepsy. The CDR3: CAISDRGTVSGNTIYF. Here the CDR3 DNA reads TGTGCCATCAGTGACCGCGGGACTGTTTCTGGAAACACCATATATTTT.